This TCR beta chain was documented in a study of blood T cell repertoires in COVID-19. Clones were read by immunoSEQ multiplex PCR, and TCRdb kept only the in-frame ones, dropping some. The sample consists of some 100,000 clones, around four fifths of them appearing once. This CDR3 contains 15 residues. Germline V gene data show CDR1 as MRHNA and CDR2 as SNTAGT. V lost 3 bases and J lost 2, with 12 bases in between. This sequence originates from a woman between 65 and 79 years old with active or convalescent COVID-19. The sequenced sample was peripheral blood. The V gene is TRBV6-4, the J gene TRBJ2-3; a weak D match, TRBD1 (6 bases). The CDR3 reads CASSEQGIFTDTQYF. DNA for the CDR3: TGTGCCAGCAGTGAACAGGGAATCTTCACAGATACGCAGTATTTT.